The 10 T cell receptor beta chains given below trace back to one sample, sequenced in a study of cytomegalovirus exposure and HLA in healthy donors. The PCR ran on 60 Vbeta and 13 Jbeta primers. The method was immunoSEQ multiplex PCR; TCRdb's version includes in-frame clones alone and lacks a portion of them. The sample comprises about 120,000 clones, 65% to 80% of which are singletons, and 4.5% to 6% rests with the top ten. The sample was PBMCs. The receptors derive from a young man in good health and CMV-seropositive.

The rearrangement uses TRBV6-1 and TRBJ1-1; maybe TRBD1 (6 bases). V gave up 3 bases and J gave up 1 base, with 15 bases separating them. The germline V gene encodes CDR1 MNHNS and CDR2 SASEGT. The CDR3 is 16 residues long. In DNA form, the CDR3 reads TGTGCCAGCAGTGAGTGGGCAGGGGTGCAGAACACTGAAGCTTTCTTT. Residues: CASSEWAGVQNTEAFF.

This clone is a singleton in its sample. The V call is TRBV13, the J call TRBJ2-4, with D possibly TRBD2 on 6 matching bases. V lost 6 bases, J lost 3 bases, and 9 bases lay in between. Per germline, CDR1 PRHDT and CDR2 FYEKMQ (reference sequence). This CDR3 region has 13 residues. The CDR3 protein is CASRRGNKNIQYF. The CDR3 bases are TGTGCCAGCAGGCGGGGAAACAAAAACATTCAGTACTTC.

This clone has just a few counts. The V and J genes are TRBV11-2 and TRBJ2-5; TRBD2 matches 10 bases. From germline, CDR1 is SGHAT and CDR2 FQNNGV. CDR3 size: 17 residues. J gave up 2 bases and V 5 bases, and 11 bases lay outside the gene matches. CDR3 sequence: CASSPPRQRGGQETQYF. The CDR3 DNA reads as TGTGCCAGCAGCCCCCCCCGGCAGCGGGGGGGTCAAGAGACCCAGTACTTC.

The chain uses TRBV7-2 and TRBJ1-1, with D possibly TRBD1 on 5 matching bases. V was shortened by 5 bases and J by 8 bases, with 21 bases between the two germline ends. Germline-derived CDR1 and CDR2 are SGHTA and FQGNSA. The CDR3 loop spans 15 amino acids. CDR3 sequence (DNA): TGTGCCAGCAGCCCCGCCCGAGGCAGGGAGGGAGAAGCTTTCTTT. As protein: CASSPARGREGEAFF.

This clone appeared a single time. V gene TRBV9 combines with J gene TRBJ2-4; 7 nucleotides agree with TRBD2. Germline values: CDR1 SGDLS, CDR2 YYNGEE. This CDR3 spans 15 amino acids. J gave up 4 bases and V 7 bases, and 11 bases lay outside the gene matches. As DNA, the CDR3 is TGTGCCAGCTCCCAGGCCGGGACTAATAAAAACATTCAGTACTTC. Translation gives CASSQAGTNKNIQYF.

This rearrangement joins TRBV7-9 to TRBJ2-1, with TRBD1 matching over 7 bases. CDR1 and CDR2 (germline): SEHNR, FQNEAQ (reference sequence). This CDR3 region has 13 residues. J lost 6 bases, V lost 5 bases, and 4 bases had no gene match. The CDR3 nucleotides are TGTGCCAGCAGCCTGGGACAGACCAATGAGCAGTTCTTC. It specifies CASSLGQTNEQFF.

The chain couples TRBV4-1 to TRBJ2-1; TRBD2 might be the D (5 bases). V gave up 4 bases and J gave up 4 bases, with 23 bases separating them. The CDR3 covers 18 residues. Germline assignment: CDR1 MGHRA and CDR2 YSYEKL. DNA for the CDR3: TGCGCCAGCAGCCGAACTTCCCAGAGCGGCGCTTATTACAATGAGCAGTTCTTC. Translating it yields CASSRTSQSGAYYNEQFF.

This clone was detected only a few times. The CDR3 protein is CASSMRDSSSYEQYF. Here the CDR3 DNA reads TGTGCCAGCAGCATGAGGGACAGCAGCTCCTACGAGCAGTACTTC. The V and J genes are TRBV9 and TRBJ2-7; 7 positions match TRBD1. V was clipped by 4 bases and J by 0 bases; unmatched bases: 7. Germline V CDR1 and CDR2: SGDLS, YYNGEE. CDR3 length equals 15 residues.

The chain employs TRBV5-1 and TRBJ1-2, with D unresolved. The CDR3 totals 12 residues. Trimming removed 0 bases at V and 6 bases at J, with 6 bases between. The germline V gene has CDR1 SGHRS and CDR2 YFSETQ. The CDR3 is CASSLAPDGYTF. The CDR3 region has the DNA TGCGCCAGCAGCTTGGCGCCGGATGGCTACACCTTC.

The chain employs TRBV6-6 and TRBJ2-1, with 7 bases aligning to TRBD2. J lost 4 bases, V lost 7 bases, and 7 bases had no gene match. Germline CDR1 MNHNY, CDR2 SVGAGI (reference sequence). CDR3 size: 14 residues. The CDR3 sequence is CASTFGRSYNEQFF. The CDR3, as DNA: TGTGCCAGCACCTTCGGGAGGAGTTACAATGAGCAGTTCTTC.